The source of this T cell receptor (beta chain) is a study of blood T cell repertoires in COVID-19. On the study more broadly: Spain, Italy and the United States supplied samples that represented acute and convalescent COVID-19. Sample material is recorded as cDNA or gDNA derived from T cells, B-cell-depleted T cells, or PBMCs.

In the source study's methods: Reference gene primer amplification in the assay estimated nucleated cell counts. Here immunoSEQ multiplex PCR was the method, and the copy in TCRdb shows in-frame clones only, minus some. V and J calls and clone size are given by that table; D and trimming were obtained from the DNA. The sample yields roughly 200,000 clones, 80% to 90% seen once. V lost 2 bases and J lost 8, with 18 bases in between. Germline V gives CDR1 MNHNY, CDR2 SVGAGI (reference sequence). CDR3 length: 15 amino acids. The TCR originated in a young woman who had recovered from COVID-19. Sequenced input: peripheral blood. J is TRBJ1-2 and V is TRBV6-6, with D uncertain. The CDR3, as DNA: TGTGCCAGCAGTTACCAATTTAGCGACGGAATGGGCTACACCTTC. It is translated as CASSYQFSDGMGYTF.